This TCR beta chain was recorded in a study of blood T cells in healthy people across ages. General study results and limits: There was a strong correlation between TCR beta diversity and naive T cell percentage. Older individuals had lower TCR beta diversity per million T cells (the decline was roughly linear).

Notes on this clonotype: Its target is unknown.

Germline trimming cut 0 bases from V and 8 bases from J; bases unmatched to any gene: 13. Germline-derived CDR1 and CDR2 are MNHEY and SMNVEV (reference sequence). The CDR3 extends over 17 amino acids. At least 5 micrograms of total RNA were extracted per sample. Then a second PCR, running roughly 6 to 12 cycles, was carried out with a sample-barcoded 5' primer and a J-beta primer mix. MiXCR, run by TCRdb on the 5' RACE reads, gives a single entry per CDR3 protein. The sample lists around 800,000 distinct CDR3 sequences, about 55% seen once, with approximately 40% in the top ten. This receptor was taken from a man older than 75 in good health. The V call is TRBV27, the J call TRBJ2-3, with 8 nucleotides matching TRBD2. Material: blood. CDR3 in DNA: TGTGCCAGCAGTTTATCGTCTAGGAGCGGGAGCTCAGGTACGCAGTATTTT. It specifies CASSLSSRSGSSGTQYF.